A selection of T cell receptor beta chains follows, all from one sample in a study of T cell responses to AZD1222 COVID-19 vaccine. Here immunoSEQ multiplex PCR was the method, and the copy in TCRdb shows in-frame clones only, minus some. The sample has around 100,000 clones, approximately 89% seen once; the top ten hold 4% to 5%. The specimen was peripheral blood, collected on day 0 of MenACWY control vaccination. The receptors were sampled from an adult in good health. Each CDR3 is given without its conserved first and last residue. Size is stated for part of the rows, as once, few or many counts, or as a class when the clone is expanded.

clone size	V gene	J gene	CDR3 protein
-	TRBV25-1	TRBJ2-3	ASIGGLATDTQY
-	TRBV6-2/TRBV6-3	TRBJ1-5	ASSYPGQGSSNQPQH
-	TRBV7-2	TRBJ1-1	ASSLERGGTEAF
-	TRBV9	TRBJ2-5	ASSVDSGRGPETQY
-	TRBV9	TRBJ2-7	ASSGQGYAYEQY
-	TRBV10-2	TRBJ1-2	ASSATGRGGYT
-	TRBV19	TRBJ2-3	ASRPGGDTQY
-	TRBV5-4	TRBJ1-2	ASSLEPGEEGYT
-	TRBV28	TRBJ1-2	ASSWDSNGYT
-	TRBV6-5	TRBJ1-3	ASTGPRNTIY
-	TRBV27	TRBJ1-2	ASSLSTGVNYGYT
-	TRBV15	TRBJ1-1	ATSRDGVPPSAF
-	TRBV5-1	TRBJ1-2	ASSYGQGGYT
-	TRBV6-2/TRBV6-3	TRBJ1-1	ASSYPQAQGGNTEAF
-	TRBV3-1/TRBV3-2	TRBJ1-1	ASSPQGERAEAF
once	TRBV7-2	TRBJ2-7	ASSTGLALHEQY
once	TRBV29-1	TRBJ2-7	SVEDRSAGSYEQY
-	TRBV3-1/TRBV3-2	TRBJ1-2	ASSQEWDSYGYT
-	TRBV7-2	TRBJ2-2	ASSTGRDTGELF
-	TRBV9	TRBJ1-2	ASSVDDEGNYGYT
-	TRBV5-1	TRBJ2-6	ASSWGQGGSGANVLT
-	TRBV21-1	TRBJ1-6	ASSKRIGQGNSPLH
-	TRBV27	TRBJ2-6	ASSLSTSGANVLT
-	TRBV7-2	TRBJ1-5	ASSTEPYSNQPQH
-	TRBV5-6	TRBJ1-1	ASKRDGNTEAF
few	TRBV28	TRBJ1-5	ASRGDRERNQPQH
-	TRBV6-6	TRBJ1-4	ASSGDPRDEKLF
-	TRBV5-1	TRBJ2-1	ASSQGWFPYNEQF
few	TRBV19	TRBJ2-2	ASSIMVGELF
-	TRBV28	TRBJ2-7	ASRLQGAEQY
once	TRBV7-3	TRBJ2-4	ASSPPNENIQY
-	TRBV20-1	TRBJ2-5	SARTGRTQY
-	TRBV5-4	TRBJ1-2	ASSLDFRYGYT
few	TRBV5-1	TRBJ1-4	ASSLPTGTPGEKLF
-	TRBV7-2	TRBJ1-5	ASSFRDQPQH
few	TRBV5-1	TRBJ1-1	ASSWEGRANTEAF
once	TRBV7-9	TRBJ2-5	ASRTGQGSGTQY
-	TRBV9	TRBJ2-3	ASSDPQTGYGQY
once	TRBV3-1/TRBV3-2	TRBJ1-1	ASSQWEGTEAF
-	TRBV5-1	TRBJ2-2	ASTRTGTYTGELF
-	TRBV5-1	TRBJ2-7	ASSFTRLYEQY